A single sample is the source of the 9 T cell receptor beta chains below, sequenced in a study of long-term antiretroviral therapy in people with HIV. Version v3.0 of the immunoSEQ assay was performed at survey level. TCRdb's table, derived via immunoSEQ multiplex PCR, lists solely in-frame clones and lacks some. Among 20,000 to 25,000 clones listed, about 84% were seen once. The sequencing used unsorted PBMCs, collected 0.5 years before starting antiretroviral therapy. These receptors were collected from a man aged 40-50 years with HIV.

V and J are TRBV7-8 and TRBJ1-4; tentatively, D is TRBD1 (6 bases). The V gene lost 1 base and the J gene lost 1 base, with 10 bases spanning the gap. The CDR3 consists of 16 residues. In germline, CDR1 is SGHVS, CDR2 FQNEAQ. CDR3 in amino acids: CASSLGRGRTNEKLFF. The CDR3 DNA is TGTGCCAGCAGCTTAGGCAGGGGACGAACTAATGAAAAACTGTTTTTT. The full variable domain, its missing parts supplied by reference TRBV7-8 and TRBJ1-4, is GAGVSQSPRYKVAKRGQDVALRCDPISGHVSLFWYQQALGQGPEFLTYFQNEAQLDKSGLPSDRFFAERPEGSVSTLKIQRTQQEDSAVYLCASSLGRGRTNEKLFFGSGTQLSVL.

V is TRBV2 and J is TRBJ1-5; D is possibly TRBD1 (6 bases). This CDR3 is built from 16 residues. V lost 6 bases to trimming and J lost 7 bases, with 22 bases between them. In germline, CDR1 is SNHLY, CDR2 FYNNEI. The CDR3 sequence: CASSRGGERSSQPQHF. The CDR3 DNA reads as TGTGCCAGCAGCAGAGGGGGGGAGAGGAGCTCGCAGCCCCAGCATTTT. Full variable domain (outside the CDR3, taken from reference TRBV2 and TRBJ1-5): EPEVTQTPSHQVTQMGQEVILRCVPISNHLYFYWYRQILGQKVEFLVSFYNNEISEKSEIFDDQFSVERPDGSNFTLKIRSTKLEDSAMYFCASSRGGERSSQPQHFGDGTRLSIL.

This clone is a singleton in its sample. V and J are TRBV7-6 and TRBJ1-3, with unresolved D. CDR3 size: 13 residues. The V gene lost 1 base and the J gene lost 8 bases, with 9 bases spanning the gap. Germline V gene lookup returns CDR1 SGHVS and CDR2 FNYEAQ. CDR3 sequence (DNA): TGTGCCAGCAGCTTAGAAGTAGGAGACACCATATATTTT. Encoded protein: CASSLEVGDTIYF.

This clone showed up just once. This chain joins TRBV30 and TRBJ1-1; D uncertain. V was shortened by 2 bases and J by 8 bases, with 9 bases between the two germline ends. Germline CDR1 and CDR2: GTSNPN and SVGIG (reference sequence). CDR3 size: 11 residues. CDR3 residues: CAWSRRQEAFF. The DNA for the CDR3 is TGTGCCTGGAGTAGAAGACAAGAAGCTTTCTTT. The full variable domain, in which reference TRBV30 and TRBJ1-1 provide the parts outside the CDR3, is SQTIHQWPATLVQPVGSPLSLECTVEGTSNPNLYWYRQAAGRGLQLLFYSVGIGQISSEVPQNLSASRPQDRQFILSSKKLLLSDSGFYLCAWSRRQEAFFGQGTRLTVV.

This rearrangement joins TRBV7-8 to TRBJ2-2; either TRBD1 or TRBD2 may fit D (6 bases each). Deletions cut 7 bases from V and 7 bases from J, with 19 bases between. The CDR3 contains 15 residues. The germline gives CDR1 SGHVS, CDR2 FQNEAQ. The DNA for the CDR3 is TGTGCCAGCATCTACGGGGGCAGGGCGAGCGGGGAGCTGTTTTTT. Its translation is CASIYGGRASGELFF.

The chain combines TRBV29-1 with TRBJ1-3; a weak D match, TRBD1 (5 bases). From germline, CDR1 is SQVTM and CDR2 ANQGSEA. Trimming cost V 6 bases and J 4 bases, with 16 bases left between them. This CDR3 has 14 residues. DNA of the CDR3: TGCAGCGTACTGATCGGGGGAGGCGGAAACACCATATATTTT. This sequence encodes CSVLIGGGGNTIYF.

The CDR3 bases are TGTGCCAGCAGCCCCCGGGACTTCGACGGAGAGACCCAGTACTTC. Its translation: CASSPRDFDGETQYF. This chain links TRBV7-2 with TRBJ2-5; weak D call: TRBD2 (6 bases). Trimming shortened V by 5 bases and J by 4 bases, and 17 bases separated the two germline ends. The CDR3 covers 15 residues. Germline CDR1 SGHTA, CDR2 FQGNSA. Looking up the rest from reference TRBV7-2 and TRBJ2-5 gives the full variable domain: GAGVSQSPSNKVTEKGKDVELRCDPISGHTALYWYRQSLGQGLEFLIYFQGNSAPDKSGLPSDRFSAERTGGSVSTLTIQRTQQEDSAVYLCASSPRDFDGETQYFGPGTRLLVL.

The chain has TRBV7-5 and TRBJ1-1. TRBV7-5 is flagged as a pseudogene. The CDR3 has 14 residues. In DNA, the CDR3 is TGTGCCAGAAGGGGAGGGTACCCGAACACTGAAGCTTTCTTT. Encoded protein: CARRGGYPNTEAFF.

The CDR3 sequence is CASRKGLAAYNEQFF. CDR3 in DNA: TGTGCCAGTAGAAAGGGACTAGCGGCCTACAATGAGCAGTTCTTC. The genes are TRBV19 and TRBJ2-1; 11 bases agree with TRBD2. This CDR3 has 15 residues. Germline CDR1 LNHDA, CDR2 SQIVND (reference sequence). V shed 6 bases and J 2 bases; nucleotides not matched to a gene: 3.